This paragraph reports one T cell receptor beta chain. What it binds is unknown. PCR primers comprised 60 Vbeta and 13 Jbeta primers. Some clones are missing from TCRdb's copy, which holds only in-frame ones; the method was immunoSEQ multiplex PCR. The table records about 190,000 clones, over 70% of them present only once. These data come from a study of cytomegalovirus exposure and HLA in healthy donors. Looking at the study overall: Earlier, 90 million to 140 million unique TCR beta sequences were recovered from approximately 180 million T cells by an analysis. Study-level findings and limits: Rare TCR sequences dominated, though some public TCRs recurred in many donors. Researchers reportedly found TCR beta sequences accurately predicted most subjects' HLA-A and HLA-B alleles. Later analysis identified several of the most significant clusters that appeared linked to common viral pathogens.

Sequenced sample: PBMCs. The receptor was derived from a man between 25 and 39 years old in good health and CMV-seronegative.

The CDR3 spells CASSLPKGQGSSNEQFF. In DNA, the CDR3 is TGCGCCAGCAGCCTACCGAAGGGACAGGGGTCTTCCAATGAGCAGTTCTTC. This chain uses TRBV4-1 with TRBJ2-1, with 10 nucleotides matching TRBD1. V gave up 4 bases and J gave up 6 bases; unmatched junction bases: 12. Per the germline V gene, CDR1 is MGHRA and CDR2 is YSYEKL. CDR3 length: 17 amino acids.